This T cell receptor (beta chain) derives from a study of T-cell memory formation after mild COVID-19. Study overall: Clustering of TCRs was largely donor specific.

CDR3 length: 14 amino acids. From germline, CDR1 is SGDLS and CDR2 YYNGEE. V lost 0 bases to trimming and J lost 6 bases, with 9 bases between them. Broader study findings: Clones that contracted from day 15 to 85 had balanced CD4/CD8; later expanders were CD4+ biased. Chiefly within CM and EM were the contracting CD4+ clones; CD8+ ones were within EMRA. Unconfirmed was the SARS-CoV-2 specificity of second-wave clones that peaked on day 37.

TCRdb reprocessed the 5' RACE reads with MiXCR, giving one entry per CDR3 protein. The data hold fewer than 350,000 distinct CDR3 sequences, with less than 20% observed a single time. Points on this clonotype: Antigen specificity is unknown.

This TCR was recovered from a man aged 18 to 30 who had mild COVID-19 (a few samples of this study predate the infection). Cell type and time point are not known. The J gene is TRBJ2-2, the V gene TRBV9, with D uncertain. Sequences were obtained from PBMCs or a T cell subset sorted from them (not recorded which). CDR3 nucleotide sequence: TGTGCCAGCAGCGTAGCGTCTCGGGCCGGGGAGCTGTTTTTT. Translating gives CASSVASRAGELFF. The whole variable domain, filled in from reference TRBV9 and TRBJ2-2, reads DSGVTQTPKHLITATGQRVTLRCSPRSGDLSVYWYQQSLDQGLQFLIQYYNGEERAKGNILERFSAQQFPDLHSELNLSSLELGDSALYFCASSVASRAGELFFGEGSRLTVL.